This T cell receptor (beta chain) was sequenced in a study of monozygotic twins with inflammatory bowel disease. Study results and caveats: Support was absent for any single strong signal or clonotype linked to IBD. In the analysis, different T cell subtypes could not be told apart.

The CDR3 has 15 residues. CDR1 and CDR2 (germline): SGHTA, FQGNSA. TCRalpha and TCRbeta cDNA underwent two nested PCRs of roughly 16 and 10 cycles. For each CDR3 protein, TCRdb gives one entry from its re-call of the 5' RACE reads, without DNA. The table lists approximately 200,000 distinct CDR3 sequences. Remarks on this clonotype: Its target is not known.

The material sequenced was blood. The V call is TRBV7-2, the J call TRBJ1-3. This TCR was recovered from a human donor with ulcerative colitis or Crohn's disease, or a healthy co-twin of an affected twin (not recorded which). CDR3 sequence: CASSSLGLSGNTIYF.